This is a list of T cell receptor beta chains from one sample in a study of blood T cell repertoires in COVID-19. Here immunoSEQ multiplex PCR was the method, and the copy in TCRdb shows in-frame clones only, minus some. There are 150,000 to 200,000 clones in the sample; over 80% occur only once, and roughly 5% lies in the top ten. Sequences were obtained from PBMCs or T cells enriched from blood (not recorded which). These receptors were obtained from a man aged 65-85 years who had been exposed to COVID-19. Each CDR3 is given with its conserved first and last residue. D genes are given only for firm matches. A clone size is listed for some rows: how often the clone was seen (once, few, many), or a class if it is expanded.

V,length,size,D,J,CDR3,DNA
TRBV4-3,16,-,-,TRBJ2-5,CASSQDWAQGSETQYF,TGCGCCAGCAGCCAAGATTGGGCCCAGGGGTCGGAGACCCAGTACTTC
TRBV19,15,-,TRBD1,TRBJ1-2,CASSIMAGGRDGYTF,TGTGCCAGTAGTATTATGGCAGGGGGTCGAGATGGCTACACCTTC
TRBV7-2,14,-,-,TRBJ1-4,CASSLAASDEKLFF,TGTGCCAGCAGCTTAGCCGCCTCGGATGAAAAACTGTTTTTT
TRBV27,14,-,TRBD1,TRBJ1-1,CASSFGQGTTEAFF,TGTGCCAGCAGTTTCGGACAGGGTACCACTGAAGCTTTCTTT
TRBV5-3,17,-,TRBD2,TRBJ2-3,CARSPRQAGGRTDTQYF,TGTGCCAGAAGCCCGAGACAAGCGGGGGGAAGAACAGATACGCAGTATTTT
TRBV4-1,15,-,-,TRBJ2-7,CASKVRAGEKNEQYF,TGCGCCAGCAAGGTACGGGCAGGGGAAAAGAACGAGCAGTACTTC
TRBV7-2,15,-,-,TRBJ1-5,CASSLADSQVQPQHF,TGTGCCAGCAGCTTGGCTGACAGTCAAGTTCAGCCCCAGCATTTT
TRBV30,17,-,-,TRBJ1-5,CAWSKSGGDYSNQPQHF,TGTGCCTGGAGTAAATCGGGGGGGGATTATAGCAATCAGCCCCAGCATTTT
TRBV5-1,14,-,-,TRBJ1-1,CASRPIPGGTEAFF,TGCGCCAGCAGACCGATCCCCGGCGGCACTGAAGCTTTCTTT
TRBV9,15,-,TRBD1,TRBJ1-2,CASSTGTGSFYGYTF,TGTGCCAGCAGCACCGGGACAGGGTCCTTTTATGGCTACACCTTC
TRBV7-8,17,-,TRBD2,TRBJ2-7,CASSSFRAISGSYEQYF,TGTGCCAGCAGCTCCTTTAGGGCCATTAGCGGGAGCTACGAGCAGTACTTC
TRBV6-5,15,-,TRBD2,TRBJ2-5,CASSLLAGVAETQYF,TGTGCCAGCAGCCTACTAGCGGGAGTCGCAGAGACCCAGTACTTC
TRBV12-3/TRBV12-4,13,-,-,TRBJ1-1,CATRGRVSTEAFF,TGTGCCACCAGGGGCAGGGTGAGCACTGAAGCTTTCTTT
TRBV20-1,17,few,-,TRBJ1-6,CSASGGDRSSYNSPLHF,TGCAGTGCTAGTGGTGGAGACCGCAGCTCCTATAATTCACCCCTCCACTTT
TRBV5-4,14,-,TRBD1,TRBJ1-4,CASSLDRGNEKLFF,TGTGCCAGCAGCTTGGACAGGGGGAATGAAAAACTGTTTTTT